One sample yielded the 16 T cell receptor beta chains listed below, sequenced in a study of T cells in Graves' hyperthyroidism and ophthalmopathy. RNA transcripts served as the template for amplifying TCR beta CDR3 regions. Researchers ran a first-round RT-PCR on the TCR CDR3 using the HTBI primer set. In TCRdb, the multiplex PCR reads were re-called with MiXCR into one record per CDR3 protein. The repertoire holds hundreds of thousands of distinct CDR3 sequences, with about 20% as singletons. Material: blood. All receptors derive from a woman in her 70s with Graves' ophthalmopathy.

This clonotype has just a few counts. V is TRBV4-1 and J is TRBJ1-2, with D tentatively TRBD1 (5 bases). There are 14 residues in the CDR3. Trimming took 5 bases from V and 5 from J, leaving 15 bases between them. Germline V lookup: CDR1 MGHRA, CDR2 YSYEKL. The CDR3 DNA reads TGCGCCAGCAGCGTTACGCCGGGGACTTATGGCTACACCTTC. Its protein is CASSVTPGTYGYTF.

This clonotype was observed at least ten times. The rearrangement uses TRBV28 and TRBJ1-1; unclear D gene. CDR3 length: 15 residues. With 7 bases removed from V and 1 base from J, the gap between germline ends came to 16 bases. Germline assignment: CDR1 MDHEN and CDR2 SYDVKM. CDR3 residues: CASKFVGLKNTEAFF. As DNA, the CDR3 is TGTGCCAGCAAGTTTGTGGGTCTGAAGAACACTGAAGCTTTCTTT.

The chain employs TRBV11-2 and TRBJ2-5; the D gene could be TRBD1 or TRBD2 (5 bases each). CDR1 and CDR2 from the germline V gene are SGHAT and FQNNGV. V lost 0 bases, J lost 5 bases, and 10 bases lay in between. This CDR3 comprises 14 residues. CDR3 residues: CASSLDLGEETQYF. The CDR3 DNA reads as TGTGCCAGCAGCTTAGATCTAGGGGAGGAGACCCAGTACTTC.

This clonotype was counted only a few times. The V and J genes are TRBV20-1 and TRBJ1-5; 8 nucleotides match TRBD1. CDR3 length: 13 residues. After removal of 5 bases from V and 4 bases from J, the junction contained 4 bases not matched to a gene. Germline CDR1 and CDR2: DFQATT and SNEGSKA (reference sequence). The CDR3 reads CSASGQANQPQHF. CDR3 DNA sequence: TGCAGTGCTTCGGGACAGGCTAATCAGCCCCAGCATTTT.

This chain joins TRBV7-2 and TRBJ1-1; no clear D gene. In germline, CDR1 is SGHTA, CDR2 FQGNSA. V was trimmed by 5 bases and J by 4 bases, leaving 14 bases between them. This CDR3 is built from 14 residues. The CDR3 region has the DNA TGTGCCAGCAGCCTCCTACTCCCGAGCACTGAAGCTTTCTTT. Protein: CASSLLLPSTEAFF.

The chain combines TRBV3-1 with TRBJ2-7; 7 bases match TRBD1. The CDR3 covers 14 residues. Germline lookup yields CDR1 LGHDT and CDR2 YNNKEL (reference sequence). Trimming took 4 bases from V and 2 from J; bases not matched to a gene: 5. The CDR3 loop is CASSPSGQAYEQYF. Written as DNA, the CDR3 is TGTGCCAGCAGCCCTTCCGGACAGGCCTACGAGCAGTACTTC.

For this clonotype: It may be a read error: a sequence one base away is much more abundant. The gene calls are TRBV7-9 and TRBJ1-1; D remains unclear. The germline V and J ends were trimmed by 5 bases and 1 base, with 14 bases remaining between them. Germline V gene data show CDR1 as SEHNR and CDR2 as FQNEAQ (reference sequence). CDR3 size: 15 residues. CDR3 nucleotide sequence: TGTGCCAGCAGCAGAGGGATTCAAGCGAACACTGAAGCTTTCTTT. It codes for CASSRGIQANTEAFF.

About this clonotype: A read error may explain this, as a much larger clone is one base away. The chain recombines TRBV6-2 or TRBV6-3 with TRBJ1-2, with D hard to call. Germline values: CDR1 MNHEY, CDR2 SVGEGT. The CDR3 is 13 residues long. V dropped 4 bases and J dropped 6 bases, with 12 bases sitting between them. CDR3 bases: TGTGCCAGCAGTTCGGGAGGGAACCATGGCTACACCTTC. Translation: CASSSGGNHGYTF.

This clonotype came up a few times. The genes are TRBV18 and TRBJ2-1, with a tentative D call TRBD1 (6 bases). Germline V gene data show CDR1 as KGHSH and CDR2 as LQKENI. V was shortened by 6 bases and J by 7 bases, with 13 bases between the two germline ends. The CDR3 sequence is 13 residues long. CDR3 in amino acids: CASSEQGWNEQFF. As DNA, the CDR3 is TGTGCCAGCTCGGAACAGGGTTGGAATGAGCAGTTCTTC.

This clonotype was counted many times. V gene TRBV12-3 or TRBV12-4 combines with J gene TRBJ1-2; no reliable D call. The CDR3 sequence is 13 residues long. Trimming pared 1 base from V and 8 bases from J, leaving 11 bases between. The CDR3: CASSLVGSLGYTF. Here the CDR3 DNA reads TGTGCCAGCAGTTTAGTGGGTAGCCTCGGCTACACCTTC.

Here the CDR3 reads CAWTWGVADTQYF. CDR3 nucleotides: TGTGCCTGGACCTGGGGGGTAGCAGATACGCAGTATTTT. The chain employs TRBV30 and TRBJ2-3, with D maybe TRBD2 (6 bases). The V gene's germline CDR1 is GTSNPN and CDR2 SVGIG (reference sequence). CDR3 size: 13 residues. V dropped 4 bases and J dropped 4 bases, with 12 bases sitting between them.

This clonotype was counted only a few times. The chain carries TRBV6-2 or TRBV6-3 and TRBJ2-2; 14 positions agree with TRBD2. The J segment lost 7 bases and the V segment lost 6 bases, leaving 10 bases of the junction unmatched. The CDR3 totals 17 residues. Germline V gene sequence: CDR1 MNHEY, CDR2 SVGEGT. The CDR3 loop reads CASRTGPGLAGVGELFF. The CDR3 coding sequence is TGTGCCAGCAGGACAGGCCCGGGACTAGCGGGAGTCGGGGAGCTGTTTTTT.

This clonotype has more than one count but fewer than ten. The chain recombines TRBV20-1 with TRBJ2-1; 11 nucleotides agree with TRBD2. CDR3 size: 17 residues. Looked up from germline, CDR1 is DFQATT and CDR2 is SNEGSKA (reference sequence). The J segment lost 1 base and the V segment lost 4 bases, leaving 9 bases of the junction unmatched. CDR3 in amino acids: CSAIPNSGRGSYNEQFF. CDR3 sequence (DNA): TGCAGTGCTATCCCTAATAGCGGGAGGGGATCCTACAATGAGCAGTTCTTC.

The sample holds many counts of this clonotype. The chain links TRBV7-8 to TRBJ2-5; D ambiguous. CDR3 size: 13 residues. CDR1 and CDR2 from the germline V gene are SGHVS and FQNEAQ. V was shortened by 3 bases and J by 4 bases, with 9 bases between the two germline ends. This chain's CDR3 is CASSFGGSETQYF. The CDR3 DNA sequence: TGTGCCAGCAGCTTCGGCGGCTCAGAGACCCAGTACTTC. Full variable domain (outside the CDR3, taken from reference TRBV7-8 and TRBJ2-5): GAGVSQSPRYKVAKRGQDVALRCDPISGHVSLFWYQQALGQGPEFLTYFQNEAQLDKSGLPSDRFFAERPEGSVSTLKIQRTQQEDSAVYLCASSFGGSETQYFGPGTRLLVL.

This clonotype has a count of ten or more. The rearrangement joins TRBV3-1 to TRBJ2-7, with 8 bases fitting TRBD2. The V segment lost 1 base and the J segment 0 bases; nucleotides outside the gene matches: 2. CDR1 and CDR2 from the germline V gene are LGHDT and YNNKEL (reference sequence). This CDR3 comprises 15 residues. Here the CDR3 DNA reads TGTGCCAGCAGCCAAGGAGGGACTAGCTCCTACGAGCAGTACTTC. Translating it yields CASSQGGTSSYEQYF.

J is TRBJ2-3 and V is TRBV9; possibly TRBD2 for D (6 bases). Trimming left V 4 bases short and J 2 bases short, with 14 bases between. Germline V gives CDR1 SGDLS, CDR2 YYNGEE. This CDR3 contains 15 residues. CDR3 sequence reads: CASSPSSVTTDTQYF. The DNA of the CDR3 is TGTGCCAGCAGCCCCTCTAGCGTCACCACAGATACGCAGTATTTT.